The rows below give T cell receptor beta chains drawn from one sample of a study of T cell repertoires in cytomegalovirus infection. Their specific antigens are unknown. TCRdb processed the reads anew with MiXCR; each CDR3 protein has one entry. The sample carries over 250,000 distinct CDR3 sequences, around 20% recorded once. The sample was cultured PBMCs, taken from culture after CMV antigen stimulation. All receptors derive from a human donor in good health (CMV status not recorded). Some clones in this sample may be carry-over from other donors' samples. The CDR3 runs from the conserved cysteine through the conserved F or W. The order of the fields is V gene, D gene, J gene, clone size, CDR3 protein, CDR3 DNA. D genes are given only for firm matches. Rows give clone size only sometimes, using once, few, many, or a class for an expanded clone.

>TRBV9|TRBD2|TRBJ2-1|few
CASSVGLAGGLEQFF
TGTGCCAGCAGCGTAGGACTAGCGGGAGGTTTAGAGCAGTTCTTC
>TRBV7-6|NA|TRBJ2-3|NA
CASSLGDVVGTQYF
TGTGCCAGCAGCTTAGGCGACGTGGTGGGGACGCAGTATTTT
>TRBV29-1|TRBD2|TRBJ2-3|NA
CSVEAGADTQYF
TGCAGCGTTGAGGCGGGGGCAGATACGCAGTATTTT
>TRBV7-6|NA|TRBJ2-7|few
CASSLAATALYEQYF
TGTGCCAGCAGCTTAGCGGCGACCGCCTTGTACGAGCAGTACTTC
>TRBV20-1|TRBD2|TRBJ2-7|NA
CSARASGSYEQYF
TGCAGTGCTAGAGCTAGCGGTTCCTACGAGCAGTACTTC
>TRBV7-9|TRBD1|TRBJ1-1|NA
CASSTTKTGTGGWKTEAFF
TGTGCCAGCAGTACCACAAAGACCGGGACAGGGGGCTGGAAGACTGAAGCTTTCTTT
>TRBV29-1|NA|TRBJ1-5|NA
CSVEDSGTGNQPQHF
TGCAGCGTTGAAGATTCGGGGACGGGCAATCAGCCCCAGCATTTT
>TRBV7-9|NA|TRBJ2-1|NA
CASSFQQGLSYNEQFF
TGTGCCAGCAGCTTCCAACAGGGTTTGTCCTACAATGAGCAGTTCTTC
>TRBV28|NA|TRBJ1-2|many
CASSPGTNYGYTF
TGTGCCAGCAGCCCCGGGACGAACTATGGCTACACCTTC
>TRBV4-3|TRBD1|TRBJ1-2|NA
CASSQPPYETGAHGYTF
TGCGCCAGCAGCCAACCTCCGTACGAGACAGGGGCGCATGGCTACACCTTC
>TRBV6-5|TRBD1|TRBJ2-1|NA
CASHDRDTYNEQFF
TGTGCCAGCCACGACAGGGACACCTACAATGAGCAGTTCTTC
>TRBV7-2|TRBD2|TRBJ2-1|many
CASSLGTSGVEQFF
TGTGCCAGCAGCTTAGGGACTAGCGGTGTTGAGCAGTTCTTC
>TRBV3-1|NA|TRBJ2-2|few
CASSPRLDTGELFF
TGTGCCAGCAGCCCACGACTAGACACCGGGGAGCTGTTTTTT
>TRBV7-2|NA|TRBJ2-3|few
CASSFGISTDTQYF
TGTGCCAGCAGCTTTGGGATAAGCACAGATACGCAGTATTTT
>TRBV7-3|NA|TRBJ2-3|few
CASSAGTSTDTQYF
TGTGCCAGCAGCGCGGGAACTAGCACAGATACGCAGTATTTT
>TRBV7-6|NA|TRBJ2-2|many
CASSPRTEVRTGELFF
TGTGCCAGCAGCCCGAGGACAGAAGTTCGTACCGGGGAGCTGTTTTTT
>TRBV28|TRBD1|TRBJ2-5|NA
CASSFPGQGAGKTQYF
TGTGCCAGCAGTTTTCCGGGACAGGGGGCCGGGAAGACCCAGTACTTC
>TRBV24-1|NA|TRBJ1-1|NA
CATSSHTGLYTEAFF
TGTGCCACCAGTTCCCACACGGGCCTGTACACTGAAGCTTTCTTT
>TRBV6-2/TRBV6-3|TRBD1|TRBJ1-5|few
CASSYSTGVSSNQPQHF
TGTGCCAGCAGTTACTCGACAGGGGTGTCTAGCAATCAGCCCCAGCATTTT
>TRBV5-4|NA|TRBJ2-4|NA
CASSTGLGKNIQYF
TGTGCCAGCAGTACAGGGTTAGGGAAAAACATTCAGTACTTC
>TRBV29-1|TRBD1|TRBJ2-2|few
CSARGDRDTGELFF
TGCAGCGCAAGGGGGGACAGGGACACCGGGGAGCTGTTTTTT
>TRBV7-8|NA|TRBJ1-2|many
CASSLGTGDYTF
TGTGCCAGCAGCTTAGGAACGGGGGACTACACCTTC
>TRBV9|NA|TRBJ1-2|NA
CASSGGSNYGYTF
TGTGCCAGCAGCGGGGGCAGTAACTATGGCTACACCTTC
>TRBV9|TRBD1|TRBJ1-1|few
CASSASTGWNTEAFF
TGTGCCAGCAGCGCCTCGACAGGGTGGAACACTGAAGCTTTCTTT
>TRBV7-4|TRBD2|TRBJ2-1|NA
CASSRLSGSSYNEQFF
TGTGCCAGCAGCCGCCTCAGCGGGAGCTCCTACAATGAGCAGTTCTTC
>TRBV6-5|TRBD1|TRBJ1-2|many
CASSYSDRGLRGYTF
TGTGCCAGCAGTTACTCCGACAGGGGGCTCCGGGGCTACACCTTC
>TRBV18|TRBD2|TRBJ2-2|NA
CASSPIGLAGGTGELFF
TGTGCCAGCTCACCGATCGGACTAGCGGGAGGTACCGGGGAGCTGTTTTTT
>TRBV18|TRBD1|TRBJ2-5|once
CASSPRGSGQGQETQYF
TGTGCCAGCTCACCGCGGGGGTCGGGACAGGGACAAGAGACCCAGTACTTC
>TRBV12-3/TRBV12-4|TRBD1|TRBJ1-2|few
CASSSPGQGGNYGYTF
TGTGCCAGCAGTTCGCCCGGACAGGGAGGAAACTATGGCTACACCTTC
>TRBV7-6|NA|TRBJ2-5|NA
CASSFYVRSYQETQYF
TGTGCCAGCAGCTTCTACGTTAGGAGTTACCAAGAGACCCAGTACTTC
>TRBV5-3|TRBD1|TRBJ1-2|NA
CASSLQGASPGGYTF
TGTGCCAGCAGCTTACAGGGGGCCTCCCCCGGAGGCTACACCTTC
>TRBV6-6|TRBD2|TRBJ2-1|NA
CASSYLGLASPYNEQFF
TGTGCCAGCAGTTACCTAGGACTAGCGAGCCCCTACAATGAGCAGTTCTTC
>TRBV7-9|TRBD2|TRBJ2-1|many
CASSPLAGGVGEQFF
TGTGCCAGCAGCCCCCTAGCGGGAGGGGTAGGTGAGCAGTTCTTC
>TRBV28|NA|TRBJ1-5|NA
CASSLRGQGKISNQPQHF
TGTGCCAGCAGTTTACGTGGGCAGGGAAAGATTAGCAATCAGCCCCAGCATTTT
>TRBV5-6|TRBD2|TRBJ2-1|NA
CASSLTSGRGDEQFF
TGTGCCAGCAGCTTGACTAGCGGGAGAGGCGATGAGCAGTTCTTC
>TRBV28|TRBD1|TRBJ1-2|NA
CASSSGQGSEGYTF
TGTGCCAGCAGTTCAGGACAGGGAAGCGAAGGCTACACCTTC
>TRBV7-2|NA|TRBJ2-7|many
CASSFRHEQYF
TGTGCCAGCAGCTTTAGGCACGAGCAGTACTTC
>TRBV12-3/TRBV12-4|NA|TRBJ1-3|few
CASTSVNRAGNTIYF
TGTGCCAGCACCTCAGTCAACAGGGCTGGAAACACCATATATTTT
>TRBV7-2|NA|TRBJ2-1|few
CASSSIPRNEQFF
TGTGCCAGCAGCTCCATTCCTAGGAATGAGCAGTTCTTC
>TRBV7-2|NA|TRBJ2-2|few
CASSPPQPTQPRGELFF
TGTGCCAGCAGCCCACCCCAGCCGACGCAACCTCGGGGGGAGCTGTTTTTT
>TRBV3-1|NA|TRBJ2-5|few
CASSQYLSWTQYF
TGTGCCAGCAGCCAATATTTGAGTTGGACCCAGTACTTC
>TRBV4-1|NA|TRBJ2-1|many
CASSRLGLPYNEQFF
TGCGCCAGCAGCCGACTGGGACTCCCCTACAATGAGCAGTTCTTC
>TRBV7-2|TRBD2|TRBJ2-1|NA
CASRVAGILNEQFF
TGTGCCAGCAGAGTAGCGGGCATCCTCAATGAGCAGTTCTTC
>TRBV6-2/TRBV6-3|NA|TRBJ2-7|NA
CASSPTGGIMEQYF
TGTGCCAGCAGTCCGACTGGGGGGATAATGGAGCAGTACTTC
>TRBV7-2|TRBD1|TRBJ1-1|many
CASTRDRATEAFF
TGTGCCAGCACCCGGGACAGGGCCACTGAAGCTTTCTTT
>TRBV29-1|TRBD2|TRBJ2-3|NA
CSVENLAGGPIASTDTQYF
TGCAGCGTTGAGAACCTAGCGGGAGGGCCCATTGCTAGCACAGATACGCAGTATTTT
>TRBV7-9|NA|TRBJ2-7|NA
CASSFLGPGTPMGEQYF
TGTGCCAGCAGCTTTTTAGGTCCCGGGACCCCCATGGGCGAGCAGTACTTC
>TRBV24-1|NA|TRBJ2-5|few
CATSDLKGFQETQYF
TGTGCCACCAGTGACCTGAAGGGCTTCCAAGAGACCCAGTACTTC
>TRBV6-2/TRBV6-3|NA|TRBJ1-1|NA
CASKAGGEPEAFF
TGTGCCAGCAAAGCGGGAGGCGAGCCTGAAGCTTTCTTT